A selection of T cell receptor beta chains follows, all from one sample in a study of T-cell reconstitution after alpha-beta-depleted transplantation in children. MiXCR, applied by TCRdb to the PCR reads, yields one record per CDR3 protein. The repertoire has 210,000 or so distinct CDR3 sequences, around 9.5% of them found once; the top ten carry over 5%. The sequencing used PBMCs from the stem cell graft donor, collected from the stem cell graft. The receptors here all came from a human donor who donated a stem cell graft to a child with acute lymphoblastic leukemia. Both conserved end residues are part of each CDR3. Fields, in order: CDR3 protein, clone size, V gene, J gene. The size entry is marked missing in some rows and otherwise reads once, few, many or a size class.

CSAHSSYNEQFF	many	TRBV20-1	TRBJ2-1
CASSLAGSGENIQYF	many	TRBV5-1	TRBJ2-4
CASSPPGASQGGGLFF	few	TRBV6-1	TRBJ1-4
CASSPPSFTGELFF	many	TRBV18	TRBJ2-2
CASSLSAEAFF	many	TRBV12-3/TRBV12-4	TRBJ1-1
CASSYMGAVSYEQYF	many	TRBV6-2/TRBV6-3	TRBJ2-7
CASRGGGYNEQFF	-	TRBV18	TRBJ2-1
CASSPQTGNTGELFF	many	TRBV18	TRBJ2-2
CASSEGGALIEPQHF	many	TRBV6-1	TRBJ1-5
CASSGGLGDGYTF	-	TRBV5-1	TRBJ1-2
CASTTDRRDNYGYTF	many	TRBV19	TRBJ1-2
CASRRSGNEKLFF	many	TRBV11-2	TRBJ1-4
CASSTLASEQYF	many	TRBV6-5	TRBJ2-7
CSASSVDTQYF	many	TRBV20-1	TRBJ2-3
CATSDHRRGGYTEAFF	few	TRBV24-1	TRBJ1-1
CASSVRRWRGRGQETQYF	few	TRBV2	TRBJ2-5
CASFSPLSNRNEQFF	many	TRBV5-1	TRBJ2-1
CASSQSLGQGVSSQFF	many	TRBV4-3	TRBJ2-1
CASSLNAGYNEQFF	many	TRBV7-2	TRBJ2-1
CAISELFYQGNQPQHF	-	TRBV10-3	TRBJ1-5
CASSQGILGTEAFF	many	TRBV4-3	TRBJ1-1
CAHPGQGGHEQFF	many	TRBV30	TRBJ2-1
CASSLVGSGGGDEQYF	few	TRBV7-9	TRBJ2-7
CASSPGTNNEQFF	many	TRBV7-9	TRBJ2-1
CASTDSWTIQETQYF	-	TRBV5-8	TRBJ2-5
CASRRGAPNQETQYF	many	TRBV5-1	TRBJ2-5
CASSLKGVDYEQYF	many	TRBV11-1	TRBJ2-7
CSVEELSGLSDTQYF	many	TRBV29-1	TRBJ2-3
CSALPQGYNSPLHF	few	TRBV20-1	TRBJ1-6
CASSDSQGNEQYF	many	TRBV5-1	TRBJ2-7
CATSRDLGWAVF	few	TRBV15	TRBJ2-1
CASSYNPYGYTF	few	TRBV6-2/TRBV6-3	TRBJ1-2
CASSLGGGVSNEQFF	few	TRBV7-2	TRBJ2-1
CATSRAPGQGAREQYF	many	TRBV15	TRBJ2-7
CSASPRGRFGETQYF	few	TRBV20-1	TRBJ2-5
CSASEAQGLGTEAFF	many	TRBV20-1	TRBJ1-1
CSARSGTVYEKLFF	many	TRBV29-1	TRBJ1-4
CASSYWGPGELFF	-	TRBV6-5	TRBJ2-2
CSATDTYTEAFF	-	TRBV20-1	TRBJ1-1
CASSQEIQGLAPSGDTQYF	-	TRBV4-2	TRBJ2-3
CASTVGGLAEETQYF	-	TRBV12-3/TRBV12-4	TRBJ2-5
CASSSTPGQKISYEQYF	-	TRBV7-9	TRBJ2-7
CASTKGTELFF	many	TRBV6-2/TRBV6-3	TRBJ2-2
CASRARVTNQPQHF	-	TRBV6-1	TRBJ1-5
CSVESGYNGYTF	many	TRBV29-1	TRBJ1-2
CASRKTGKSNEKLFF	many	TRBV5-1	TRBJ1-4
CASSPMNNYGYTF	few	TRBV5-1	TRBJ1-2
CASSLGPRGTGGNIQYF	-	TRBV7-6	TRBJ2-4
CASRWLSTDTQYF	few	TRBV19	TRBJ2-3
CASSFTGLHGYTF	-	TRBV11-2	TRBJ1-2
CASSRTGNEQFF	many	TRBV7-9	TRBJ2-1
CATKDRGDEKLFF	many	TRBV10-3	TRBJ1-4
CASLRGVHGAGNTIYF	many	TRBV2	TRBJ1-3
CASSFGMLNTEAFF	many	TRBV28	TRBJ1-1
CASSLGTGRETQYF	many	TRBV5-1	TRBJ2-5
CAIYTGELFF	many	TRBV10-3	TRBJ2-2
CASSYGNHQGGGYTF	few	TRBV6-5	TRBJ1-2